This T cell receptor (beta chain) was captured by sequencing in a study of blood T cell repertoires in COVID-19. Study background: Collection of acute and convalescent COVID-19 samples took place in the United States, Italy and Spain. From T cells, B-cell-depleted T cells, or PBMCs came the material, which was cDNA or gDNA.

Looked up from germline, CDR1 is LNHDA and CDR2 is SQIVND (reference sequence). V lost 4 bases to trimming and J lost 5 bases, with 5 bases between them. The CDR3 consists of 11 residues. Here immunoSEQ multiplex PCR was the method, and the copy in TCRdb shows in-frame clones only, minus some. This table holds 240,000 or so clones, roughly 86% found once. The chain uses TRBV19 and TRBJ1-2; D is unresolved. The receptor was isolated from a young woman who had recovered from COVID-19. Sequencing input: peripheral blood. CDR3 protein: CASSTQYGYTF. The CDR3 DNA sequence: TGTGCCAGTAGTACGCAGTATGGCTACACCTTC.